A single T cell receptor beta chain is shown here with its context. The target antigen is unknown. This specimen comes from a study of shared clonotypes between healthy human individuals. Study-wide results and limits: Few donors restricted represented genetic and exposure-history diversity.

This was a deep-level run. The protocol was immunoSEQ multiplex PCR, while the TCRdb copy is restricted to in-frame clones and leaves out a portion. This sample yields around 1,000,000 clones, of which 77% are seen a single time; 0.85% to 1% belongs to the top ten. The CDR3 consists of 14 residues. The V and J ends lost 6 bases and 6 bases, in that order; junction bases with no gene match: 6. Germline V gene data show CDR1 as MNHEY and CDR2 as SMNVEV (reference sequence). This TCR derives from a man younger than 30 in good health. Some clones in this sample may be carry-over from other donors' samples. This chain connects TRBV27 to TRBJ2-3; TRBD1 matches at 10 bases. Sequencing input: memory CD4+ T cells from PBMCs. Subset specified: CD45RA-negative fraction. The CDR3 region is CASSRDRGADTQYF. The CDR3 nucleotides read TGTGCCAGCAGCCGGGACAGGGGTGCGGATACGCAGTATTTT.